This T cell receptor (beta chain) was captured in a study of blood T cells in healthy people across ages. A single count supports this clonotype. Looked up from germline, CDR1 is SGHVS and CDR2 is FQNEAQ. This CDR3 has 15 amino acids. Trimming shortened V by 5 bases and J by 7 bases, and 18 bases separated the two germline ends. Then a second PCR, running roughly 7 to 11 cycles, was carried out with a sample-barcoded 5' primer and a J-beta primer mix. TCRdb reprocessed the 5' RACE reads via MiXCR and lists one record per CDR3 protein. Among 1,500,000 or so distinct CDR3 sequences listed, around 59% were seen once.

The receptor comes from a man aged 18 to 29 in good health. Sequenced material: blood. The V gene is TRBV7-8, the J gene TRBJ2-1; D might be TRBD2 (6 bases). The CDR3 loop is CASSTTSPLGNEQFF. CDR3 bases: TGTGCCAGCAGCACAACTAGCCCCCTCGGGAATGAGCAGTTCTTC.